These 25 T cell receptor beta chains were all obtained from the same sample, sequenced in a study of T-cell memory formation after mild COVID-19. MiXCR, applied by TCRdb to the 5' RACE reads, yields one record per CDR3 protein. This table has roughly 200,000 distinct CDR3 sequences, around 19% appearing once. Sequenced material: PBMCs or a T cell subset sorted from them (not recorded which). The receptors shown here come from an adult woman who had mild COVID-19 (a few samples of this study predate the infection). Cell type and time point are not known.

The chain's CDR3 is CASSLSGLNYNEQFF. The CDR3 nucleotides read TGTGCCAGCAGCTTGAGCGGACTAAACTACAATGAGCAGTTCTTC. The V gene is TRBV5-8, the J gene TRBJ2-1; D may be TRBD2 (6 bases). This CDR3 has 15 residues. Looked up from germline, CDR1 is SGHTS and CDR2 is YDEGEE. The V end lost 1 base, the J end lost 3 bases, and 11 bases lay between the germline ends.

This clonotype was recorded a few times. V gene TRBV4-1 combines with J gene TRBJ1-1; 10 nucleotides align to TRBD1. V gave up 2 bases and J gave up 4 bases; unmatched junction bases: 10. Germline V gene lookup returns CDR1 MGHRA and CDR2 YSYEKL. This CDR3 comprises 17 residues. The CDR3 loop is CASSQPLAGTGVTEAFF. CDR3 nucleotides: TGCGCCAGCAGCCAACCATTAGCCGGGACAGGGGTCACTGAAGCTTTCTTT.

The chain couples TRBV7-6 to TRBJ2-2; the D gene could be TRBD1 or TRBD2 (5 bases each). Germline CDR1 and CDR2: SGHVS and FNYEAQ. Trimming left V 3 bases short and J 4 bases short, with 12 bases between. The CDR3 extends over 15 amino acids. In DNA, the CDR3 is TGTGCCAGCAGCTTGACCAGGGCGGGCACCGGGGAGCTGTTTTTT. Residues: CASSLTRAGTGELFF.

The chain employs TRBV29-1 and TRBJ2-2; tentatively, D is TRBD1 (5 bases). The V and J ends lost 5 bases and 6 bases respectively, with 16 bases between them. Germline CDR1 SQVTM, CDR2 ANQGSEA. The CDR3 totals 14 residues. In DNA, the CDR3 is TGCAGCGTTCTGTTCAGGGTGTCAGCCGGGGAGCTGTTTTTT. This sequence encodes CSVLFRVSAGELFF.

The chain combines TRBV9 with TRBJ2-5; D remains unclear. Trimming cost V 1 base and J 7 bases, with 11 bases left between them. Germline loops: CDR1 SGDLS, CDR2 YYNGEE. This CDR3 has 13 amino acids. The CDR3 loop reads CASSVFSGGTQYF. For the CDR3, the DNA is TGTGCCAGCAGCGTATTCTCCGGTGGGACCCAGTACTTC. The full variable domain, its missing parts supplied by reference TRBV9 and TRBJ2-5, is DSGVTQTPKHLITATGQRVTLRCSPRSGDLSVYWYQQSLDQGLQFLIQYYNGEERAKGNILERFSAQQFPDLHSELNLSSLELGDSALYFCASSVFSGGTQYFGPGTRLLVL.

This sequence joins TRBV5-5 and TRBJ2-7, with D perhaps being TRBD1 or TRBD2 (5 bases each). Trimming took 4 bases from V and 4 from J, leaving 9 bases between them. The germline gives CDR1 SGHKS, CDR2 YYEKEE (reference sequence). The CDR3 length is 12 residues. The CDR3 loop reads CASSVGPYEQYF. The CDR3, as DNA: TGTGCCAGCAGCGTGGGACCATACGAGCAGTACTTC.

V is TRBV7-9 and J is TRBJ2-3; perhaps D is TRBD1 or TRBD2 (5 bases each). Trimming removed 3 bases at V and 6 bases at J, with 13 bases between. This CDR3 spans 14 amino acids. CDR1 SEHNR and CDR2 FQNEAQ come from the germline V gene (reference sequence). The CDR3 here is CASSFRDVWDTQYF. Written as DNA, the CDR3 is TGTGCCAGCAGCTTCCGGGACGTCTGGGATACGCAGTATTTT.

V usage is TRBV10-3 and J usage is TRBJ2-1; 8 bases line up with TRBD1. Trimming took 6 bases from V and 6 from J; bases not matched to a gene: 7. Per germline, CDR1 ENHRY and CDR2 SYGVKD. The CDR3 consists of 14 residues. The CDR3 loop is CAISGQGSSNEQFF. The CDR3 region has the DNA TGTGCCATCAGCGGACAGGGATCGAGCAATGAGCAGTTCTTC.

The chain joins TRBV5-1 to TRBJ2-1, with no clear D. Germline CDR1 and CDR2: SGHRS and YFSETQ. Trimming left V 1 base short and J 5 bases short, with 13 bases between. The CDR3 has 15 residues. The CDR3 sequence is CASSLFLGIDNEQFF. CDR3 DNA sequence: TGCGCCAGCAGCTTGTTCCTAGGGATCGACAATGAGCAGTTCTTC.

V usage is TRBV24-1 and J usage is TRBJ1-1, with D uncertain. Deletions cut 3 bases from V and 4 bases from J, with 14 bases between. This CDR3 contains 15 residues. In germline, CDR1 is KGHDR, CDR2 SFDVKD. The CDR3 loop reads CATSDPNRGSTEAFF. The CDR3 bases are TGTGCCACCAGTGATCCGAACCGGGGTTCCACTGAAGCTTTCTTT.

The rearrangement links TRBV12-3 or TRBV12-4 to TRBJ1-5; D not certain. V was shortened by 5 bases and J by 6 bases, with 11 bases between the two germline ends. The CDR3 length is 13 residues. In DNA form, the CDR3 reads TGTGCCAGCAGTGAGGAAGTAGTTCAGCCCCAGCATTTT. Amino acid sequence: CASSEEVVQPQHF.

This chain joins TRBV6-5 and TRBJ2-7; 7 bases align to TRBD1. The CDR3 is 12 residues long. Germline CDR1 reads MNHEY; CDR2 reads SVGAGI. The V and J ends lost 6 bases and 6 bases, in that order; junction bases with no gene match: 5. The CDR3 loop is CASRLSGGEQYF. Written as DNA, the CDR3 is TGTGCCAGCAGACTCTCAGGGGGCGAGCAGTACTTC.

The DNA of the CDR3 is TGTGCCAGCGGGCACCCGGGACAGGGAAATGGCTACACCTTC. As protein: CASGHPGQGNGYTF. V gene TRBV2 combines with J gene TRBJ1-2, with 9 nucleotides matching TRBD1. The CDR3 has 14 residues. Trimming at V came to 8 bases and at J to 6 bases, leaving 10 bases not matched to a gene. The germline V gene encodes CDR1 SNHLY and CDR2 FYNNEI. Full variable domain (outside the CDR3, taken from reference TRBV2 and TRBJ1-2): EPEVTQTPSHQVTQMGQEVILRCVPISNHLYFYWYRQILGQKVEFLVSFYNNEISEKSEIFDDQFSVERPDGSNFTLKIRSTKLEDSAMYFCASGHPGQGNGYTFGSGTRLTVV.

This clonotype showed up just a few times. The chain combines TRBV11-2 with TRBJ2-1; D is unclear. The CDR3 extends over 14 amino acids. Germline V gene data show CDR1 as SGHAT and CDR2 as FQNNGV. V lost 0 bases and J lost 7, with 10 bases in between. The CDR3 is CASSLDPQKNEQFF. The CDR3 DNA follows: TGTGCCAGCAGCTTAGACCCGCAGAAGAATGAGCAGTTCTTC.

This clonotype was counted only a few times. The chain has TRBV18 and TRBJ1-4, with D possibly TRBD1 on 5 matching bases. The CDR3 totals 14 residues. CDR1 KGHSH and CDR2 LQKENI come from the germline V gene. Trimming removed 3 bases from V and 2 bases from J, with 7 bases in between. CDR3 protein: CASSPRQTNEKLFF. As DNA, the CDR3 is TGTGCCAGCTCACCTCGACAGACTAATGAAAAACTGTTTTTT.

There are a few counts of this clonotype. In DNA form, the CDR3 reads TGTGCCAGCAGCCCCCAGGGTTCCTATGGCTACACCTTC. The encoded protein is CASSPQGSYGYTF. This chain uses TRBV9 with TRBJ1-2; TRBD1 might be the D (5 bases). Germline CDR1 is SGDLS and CDR2 is YYNGEE. V shed 4 bases and J shed 4 bases, with 11 bases lying between them. The CDR3 runs to 13 residues.

This clonotype occurred a few times. The gene calls are TRBV4-2 and TRBJ2-1; 14 nucleotides match TRBD2. The CDR3 totals 20 residues. Germline V lookup: CDR1 LGHNA, CDR2 YNFKEQ. J gave up 1 base and V 0 bases, and 8 bases lay outside the gene matches. The CDR3, as DNA: TGTGCCAGCAGCCAAGATGCTGGGACTAGCGGGGGCCAGTCCTACAATGAGCAGTTCTTC. It encodes CASSQDAGTSGGQSYNEQFF.

A few counts support this clonotype. The rearrangement links TRBV12-3 or TRBV12-4 to TRBJ1-1; the D is unclear. The CDR3 covers 11 residues. Trimming left V 2 bases short and J 6 bases short, with 4 bases between. CDR3: CASSLYSEAFF. The DNA of the CDR3 is TGTGCCAGCAGTTTATATTCTGAAGCTTTCTTT.

The sample holds a few counts of this clonotype. The chain combines TRBV21-1 with TRBJ1-1; the table's D call of TRBD1 was not tested on the DNA. TRBV21-1 is an annotated pseudogene. The CDR3 spans 15 residues. The CDR3 spells CARRGRTGMNTEAFF. The CDR3 nucleotides read TGTGCCAGGAGGGGAAGGACAGGAATGAACACTGAAGCTTTCTTT.

This clonotype turned up a few times. The rearrangement uses TRBV6-5 and TRBJ2-3, with D tentatively TRBD2 (6 bases). The CDR3 has 14 amino acids. V shed 8 bases and J shed 2 bases, with 14 bases lying between them. Germline V gives CDR1 MNHEY, CDR2 SVGAGI. CDR3 sequence (DNA): TGTGCCAGCCAGCTCCGGAGGGCCACAGATACGCAGTATTTT. It specifies CASQLRRATDTQYF.

The chain carries TRBV7-2 and TRBJ1-1; a weak D match, TRBD1 (6 bases). CDR3 length: 15 amino acids. Germline lookup yields CDR1 SGHTA and CDR2 FQGNSA. V lost 5 bases to trimming and J lost 5 bases, with 18 bases between them. The chain's CDR3 is CASSLDRPTRTEAFF. In DNA form, the CDR3 reads TGTGCCAGCAGCCTAGACAGGCCAACGAGAACTGAAGCTTTCTTT.

This chain connects TRBV7-9 to TRBJ2-3; TRBD1 might be the D (5 bases). The germline V gene has CDR1 SEHNR and CDR2 FQNEAQ (reference sequence). This CDR3 has 16 residues. Trimming shortened V by 0 bases and J by 3 bases, and 13 bases separated the two germline ends. DNA for the CDR3: TGTGCCAGCAGCTTAGCGGGCAGGGCATCAACAGATACGCAGTATTTT. It is translated as CASSLAGRASTDTQYF.

This clonotype was counted only a few times. The CDR3 loop is CASREGLAGVRYEQYF. Written as DNA, the CDR3 is TGTGCCAGCAGGGAGGGACTAGCGGGAGTGAGATACGAGCAGTACTTC. The chain is built from TRBV28 and TRBJ2-7; 14 bases align to TRBD2. CDR3 length equals 16 residues. V dropped 6 bases and J dropped 4; count of bases not matched to a gene: 8. The germline V gene encodes CDR1 MDHEN and CDR2 SYDVKM.

The chain is built from TRBV7-6 and TRBJ2-5; possibly TRBD1 for D (5 bases). Trimming pared 3 bases from V and 5 bases from J, leaving 13 bases between. This CDR3 is 14 amino acids long. Looked up from germline, CDR1 is SGHVS and CDR2 is FNYEAQ. CDR3 in amino acids: CASSFFQGRETQYF. The DNA of the CDR3 is TGTGCCAGCAGCTTCTTCCAGGGTAGGGAGACCCAGTACTTC.

J is TRBJ1-1 and V is TRBV29-1, with a possible D match to TRBD1 (5 bases). The CDR3 sequence is 12 residues long. V was shortened by 4 bases and J by 3 bases, with 9 bases between the two germline ends. Germline V lookup: CDR1 SQVTM, CDR2 ANQGSEA. CDR3 bases: TGCAGCGTTGGGCAGGGAGACACTGAAGCTTTCTTT. It encodes CSVGQGDTEAFF.